This record looks at one T cell receptor beta chain sequence and its context. Its cognate antigen is unknown. The assay was immunoSEQ multiplex PCR, and TCRdb's table has in-frame clones only and misses some. Of 150,000 to 200,000 clones in the sample, roughly 84% are singletons; the top ten hold about 9.4%. Deletions cut 6 bases from V and 2 bases from J, with 11 bases between. The CDR3 loop spans 15 amino acids. Germline V gene sequence: CDR1 SNHLY, CDR2 FYNNEI. The data were taken from a study of cytomegalovirus exposure and HLA in healthy donors. Study-level points and caveats: It was approximately 150 TCR beta chains that were listed as cytomegalovirus-associated. The finding came from a later analysis; first-cohort TCR clusters tended to co-occur in the roughly 110 validation repertoires. Under in vitro conditions, three CMV-associated chains were confirmed as specific for CMV antigens.

From the roughly 120-subject validation cohort, which was separate from the roughly 700-subject first cohort, the donors were drawn. The sequence derives from a young man in good health and CMV-seropositive. The chain employs TRBV2 and TRBJ1-6; D gene ambiguous. Sequenced sample: PBMCs. The CDR3 DNA sequence: TGTGCCAGCAGCCCTAGAGGGACCTATAATTCACCCCTCCACTTT. Protein: CASSPRGTYNSPLHF.